This is a list of T cell receptor beta chains from one sample in a study of shared clonotypes between healthy human individuals. Profiled with immunoSEQ multiplex PCR; TCRdb holds only in-frame clones, not every one. The sample yields a few million clones, approximately 94% seen once. Input material: naive CD4+ T cells sorted from blood. These receptors were taken from a man aged 18 to 30 in good health. The CDR3 runs from the conserved cysteine through the conserved F or W. The order of the fields is clone size, D gene, J gene, V gene, CDR3 DNA, CDR3 protein. D genes are given only for firm matches. Only part of the rows carry a size: once, few, many, or a class if the clone is expanded.

.,.,TRBJ1-2,TRBV6-1,TGTGCCAGCAGTGAGTCCGGGACGGCGGTTGGTGGCTACACCTTC,CASSESGTAVGGYTF
.,.,TRBJ2-7,TRBV28,TGTGCCAGCAGTTTAGGGGCCAAATCGACCTACGAGCAGTACTTC,CASSLGAKSTYEQYF
.,TRBD1,TRBJ2-7,TRBV6-1,TGTGCCAGCAGTGACGGGACAGGCCTCTACGAGCAGTACTTC,CASSDGTGLYEQYF
.,.,TRBJ2-3,TRBV7-9,TGTGCCAGCATCCCTTGGACTAACACAGATACGCAGTATTTT,CASIPWTNTDTQYF
.,TRBD1,TRBJ1-2,TRBV6-1,TGTGCCAGCGATACCAGGGGGCTGATCTATGGCTACACCTTC,CASDTRGLIYGYTF
.,TRBD1,TRBJ2-1,TRBV7-9,TGTGCCAGCAGCTCGACAGGGGGAACCTACCTCGATGAGCAGTTCTTC,CASSSTGGTYLDEQFF
.,.,TRBJ2-7,TRBV6-5,TGTGCCAGCAGTTTCGGACCCTTCTACGAGCAGTACTTC,CASSFGPFYEQYF
.,.,TRBJ1-6,TRBV5-1,TGCGCCAGCAGCTTTGAGGGGAATTCACCCCTCCACTTT,CASSFEGNSPLHF
.,.,TRBJ2-3,TRBV7-9,TGTGCCAGCAGCTTTGGGTCGGGCCCGGGCGATACGCAGTATTTT,CASSFGSGPGDTQYF
.,.,TRBJ1-2,TRBV11-2,TGTGCCAGCAGCTTAGAGGCGAGCTCCTATGGCTACACCTTC,CASSLEASSYGYTF
.,.,TRBJ2-1,TRBV7-2,TGTGCCAGCAGCTTAGGGCGGTGGAGTGGCTCCTACAATGAGCAGTTCTTC,CASSLGRWSGSYNEQFF
.,TRBD1,TRBJ2-5,TRBV5-1,TGCGCCAGCAGCCAGGGACAGGCCGTAGAGACCCAGTACTTC,CASSQGQAVETQYF
.,.,TRBJ2-7,TRBV11-2,TGTGCCAGCAGCCGGACTCTAAGCTCCTACGAGCAGTACTTC,CASSRTLSSYEQYF
.,TRBD1,TRBJ1-1,TRBV2,TGTGCCAGCAGACCATCGACAGGGGTGGCCACTGAAGCTTTCTTT,CASRPSTGVATEAFF
.,.,TRBJ1-2,TRBV6-5,TGTGCCAGCAGTGCCTCGGTCCAGGGTCAGGACGGCTACACCTTC,CASSASVQGQDGYTF
once,.,TRBJ2-7,TRBV6-1,TGTGCCAGCAGTGGATGGGGCTACGAGCAGTACTTC,CASSGWGYEQYF
.,.,TRBJ2-7,TRBV19,TGTGCCAGTAGGACGACAGGTGACTCATACGAGCAGTACTTC,CASRTTGDSYEQYF
.,TRBD1,TRBJ2-6,TRBV7-9,TGTGCCAGCAGCTCGCCGGGGACAGGGTCGTTATCTGGGGCCAACGTCCTGACTTTC,CASSSPGTGSLSGANVLTF
.,.,TRBJ1-2,TRBV6-5,TGTGCCAGCAGTTACTCGAGTCGGCTTAACTATGGCTACACCTTC,CASSYSSRLNYGYTF
.,.,TRBJ2-5,TRBV11-3,TGTGCCAGCAGCTTCCCCTTGGGACGATTGCAAGAGACCCAGTACTTC,CASSFPLGRLQETQYF
.,.,TRBJ2-7,TRBV9,TGTGCCAGCAGCACCTCGGGCAGCTCCTACGAGCAGTACTTC,CASSTSGSSYEQYF
.,.,TRBJ1-4,TRBV10-2,TGCGCCAGCAGTAGGGGGAGCGATGAAAAACTGTTTTTT,CASSRGSDEKLFF
.,.,TRBJ1-1,TRBV6-6,TGTGCCAGCAGTTATGGGCCCGTGGTATATAGCACTGAAGCTTTCTTT,CASSYGPVVYSTEAFF
.,.,TRBJ1-4,TRBV15,TGTGCCACCAGCAGACTTGACAGCAAGTTAAATGAAAAACTGTTTTTT,CATSRLDSKLNEKLFF
.,.,TRBJ1-2,TRBV7-9,TGTGCCAGCAGCTTAGACACGGGGGGCTACACCTTC,CASSLDTGGYTF
.,TRBD1,TRBJ1-5,TRBV30,TGTGCCTGGAGTATGGGACAGAGCAATCAGCCCCAGCATTTT,CAWSMGQSNQPQHF
once,.,TRBJ2-2,TRBV28,TGTGCCAGCAGTTTATCCCAGGGAAAGAGCACCGGGGAGCTGTTTTTT,CASSLSQGKSTGELFF
.,.,TRBJ1-2,TRBV27,TGTGCCAGCAGTTTCGGGGTTTCGGGTCACTATGGCTACACCTTC,CASSFGVSGHYGYTF
.,.,TRBJ2-7,TRBV9,TGTGCCAGCAGCGCAACGGGGAACTCCTACGAGCAGTACTTC,CASSATGNSYEQYF
.,.,TRBJ1-2,TRBV19,TGTGCCAGTAGCCCTACCTCCTATGGCTACACCTTC,CASSPTSYGYTF
.,.,TRBJ2-2,TRBV4-1,TGCGCCAGCAGCCCCGCGGACGGGGCCAGGGAGCTGTTTTTT,CASSPADGARELFF
.,.,TRBJ1-5,TRBV19,TGTGCCAGTAGTGGCTGGGGTGGCAATCAGCCCCAGCATTTT,CASSGWGGNQPQHF
.,.,TRBJ1-4,TRBV4-3,TGCGCCAGCAGCCAAGTTTACAGGGTGTGGGAAAAACTGTTTTTT,CASSQVYRVWEKLFF
.,.,TRBJ1-2,TRBV27,TGTGCCAGCAGTTTATCTAACAGGGCAGGGTATGGCTACACCTTC,CASSLSNRAGYGYTF
once,TRBD2,TRBJ2-3,TRBV6-6,TGTGCCAGCAGTTTAACTAGCGGCAGCACAGATACGCAGTATTTT,CASSLTSGSTDTQYF
once,TRBD1,TRBJ2-3,TRBV7-9,TGTGCCAGCCTGGTAGGGGGCTGGAACACAGATACGCAGTATTTT,CASLVGGWNTDTQYF
.,.,TRBJ2-2,TRBV11-2,TGTGCCAGCAGCGACCGGGGGCCGAACACCGGGGAGCTGTTTTTT,CASSDRGPNTGELFF
.,.,TRBJ2-7,TRBV10-3,TGTGCCATCAGTGAGTCAGCCAGTTACGAGCAGTACTTC,CAISESASYEQYF
.,.,TRBJ2-7,TRBV4-1,TGCGCCAGCAGCCACCCAAGGACAGCCTCCTACGAGCAGTACTTC,CASSHPRTASYEQYF
.,TRBD1,TRBJ1-3,TRBV9,TGTGCCAGCAGCCAGGGGGACCCAAGGGCTGGAAACACCATATATTTT,CASSQGDPRAGNTIYF
.,TRBD1,TRBJ1-5,TRBV28,TGTGCCAGCATAAGGGGAACAGGGGGCAATCAGCCCCAGCATTTT,CASIRGTGGNQPQHF
.,.,TRBJ2-5,TRBV10-1,TGCGCCAGCAGTAACCCGGGAGAGACCCAGTACTTC,CASSNPGETQYF
.,.,TRBJ2-3,TRBV29-1,TGCAGCGTTGAGAGGGGAGGAACAGATACGCAGTATTTT,CSVERGGTDTQYF